Listed here is a single T cell receptor beta chain. The specificity of this receptor is unknown. Qualities for individual bases were not recorded, and no much larger clone is one base off. This sample was taken from a study of T cells in Graves' hyperthyroidism and ophthalmopathy (dated by TCRdb to about 2019). For context, the study as a whole: TCR V-J signatures able to tell the groups apart were searched for in a discovery cohort of 100 or so patients, of whom 43 had Graves' ophthalmopathy and some 60 had stable Graves' hyperthyroidism. Prospective prediction of ophthalmopathy was tested in an independent validation cohort consisting of 18 hyperthyroidism patients and 17 patients who later progressed to ophthalmopathy. The 90 to 100 discovery patients were randomly split 7:3 into training and test sets. The study also compared thyroid tissue and blood T-cell repertoires from roughly six Graves' hyperthyroidism patients. After blood sampling, hyperthyroidism patients were treated with methimazole at a starting dose of 30 mg daily, and ophthalmopathy patients were treated with high-dose intravenous methylprednisolone. The paper reports TCR Vbeta CDR3 sequencing of some 140 peripheral blood samples: approximately 43 ophthalmopathy, 75 to 80 hyperthyroidism and around 17 progressor patients. The study at large found these results: Blood samples also contained most of the expanded thyroid clonotypes (frequency above 0.001), which suggests that blood repertoires may reflect thyroid immune responses. A model built on a 13 V-J signature distinguished ophthalmopathy from stable hyperthyroidism, reaching 87.88% sensitivity and around 81% specificity in cross-validation and 80%/75% in testing. Sample size was not statistically predetermined, and investigators were not blinded to group allocation. In validation, the model predicted progression to ophthalmopathy a median of roughly 6.1 months before onset, with approximately 68% sensitivity and roughly 77% specificity.

Patients with uncontrolled infections, other autoimmune diseases, pregnancy or lactation were excluded. Clinical symptoms, serum thyroxine and TRAb, thyroid ultrasound, and orbital computed tomography formed the basis for the diagnoses. Total RNA was extracted using Trizol reagent, and RNA quality was assessed on an Agilent 2100 Bioanalyzer. TCR beta CDR3 regions were amplified from RNA transcripts. The TCR CDR3 was subjected to a first round of RT-PCR using the HTBI primer set and the Qiagen OneStep RT-PCR kit. Libraries were constructed in a second round of multiplex PCR, after which size selection and purification were performed. Libraries were sequenced paired-end with 100 bp reads on an Illumina HiSeq2000. On the authors' methods: SOAPnuke was used to process the raw data, with reads discarded if the reads contained adapters or uncalled bases, had a mean Phred below 15, or lacked an exact constant-primer or identifier match. High-quality paired reads were merged using COPE v1.2.5, and each unique nucleotide sequence was defined as a clonotype. MiTCR v1.1 was used to align clonotypes to the IMGT TRBV, TRBD and TRBJ reference segments. Analysis was restricted to V-J combinations with a frequency above 0.0001, which covered 98% to 99.2% of repertoires. A TCS score was defined as the ratio between F50 (clonal expansion) and ExV (chaos), using BLOSUM62-based TCRdist between CDR3 peptides within each V-J. Welch's t-statistics and random forest reduced several hundred V-J features to 10 to 15, which were used in a naive Bayes classifier (R e1071). Thyroid-blood repertoire similarity was quantified with the Morisita-Horn index. TCRdb reprocessing: public reads trimmed at Q25 with fastp, clones called with MiXCR, in-frame beta chains kept. Each record represents a unique CDR3 protein, reported with the most common genes and DNA among its rows. The V and J calls here are based on TCRdb, not the publication. The sample table lists 540,000 or so distinct CDR3 sequences, 46% of them with a count of one. The ten largest clonotypes hold under 20% of the sample.

The germline V gene provides CDR1 SNHLY and CDR2 FYNNEI. V is clipped by 10 bases and J by 7 bases, and the sequence between their germline boundaries is 19 bases long. From cysteine to phenylalanine, the CDR3 is 13 amino acids long. The sequence is cut down to CDR3 DNA, 39 bases in frame from base 1. This TCR came from an adult woman with Graves' disease, either hyperthyroidism or ophthalmopathy (not recorded which). Material: peripheral blood or thyroid tissue (not recorded which). The rearranged chain carries TRBV2 and TRBJ1-1, with TRBD1 as a weak D call on 5 bases. The sequence in DNA is TGTGCCACCAGCATGGCAGGGACCGTTGAAGCTTTCTTT. It specifies CATSMAGTVEAFF.